A selection of T cell receptor beta chains follows, all from one sample in a study of T-cell memory formation after mild COVID-19. TCRdb processed the 5' RACE reads anew with MiXCR; each CDR3 protein has one entry. The sample holds hundreds of thousands of distinct CDR3 sequences; over 15% are singletons and the top ten take 22%. Sequencing was carried out using PBMCs or a T cell subset sorted from them (not recorded which). These receptors all stem from a young man who had mild COVID-19 (a few samples of this study predate the infection). Cell type and time point are not known. The CDR3 runs from the conserved cysteine through the conserved F or W. D genes are given only for firm matches. Size is stated for part of the rows, as once, few or many counts, or as a class when the clone is expanded.

V gene	D gene	clone size	J gene	CDR3 protein	CDR3 DNA
TRBV24-1	TRBD1	few	TRBJ2-3	CATSDIGQGTDTQYF	TGTGCCACCAGTGATATAGGACAGGGCACAGATACGCAGTATTTT
TRBV9	-	few	TRBJ1-2	CASSVAATTPWGYTF	TGTGCCAGCAGCGTAGCTGCGACAACCCCGTGGGGCTACACCTTC
TRBV21-1	-	-	TRBJ2-2	CAGGRQGTGELFF	TGTGCCGGGGGAAGGCAGGGAACCGGGGAGCTGTTTTTT
TRBV7-6	TRBD2	many	TRBJ2-1	CASSSRLAGAYNEQFF	TGTGCCAGCAGCTCGAGGTTGGCGGGGGCCTACAATGAGCAGTTCTTC
TRBV27	-	-	TRBJ1-2	CASSMWGANYGYTF	TGTGCCAGCAGTATGTGGGGAGCTAACTATGGCTACACCTTC
TRBV6-6	-	-	TRBJ1-5	CATSLPFSGNQPQHF	TGTGCCACTTCGTTACCCTTTTCGGGCAATCAGCCCCAGCATTTT
TRBV4-3	-	-	TRBJ2-6	CASSQDRSGGANVLTF	TGCGCCAGCAGCCAAGATAGGAGTGGAGGGGCCAACGTCCTGACTTTC
TRBV12-5	TRBD2	few	TRBJ2-1	CASLGTSSYNEQFF	TGTGCTAGTCTCGGGACTAGCTCCTACAATGAGCAGTTCTTC
TRBV27	-	many	TRBJ2-5	CASSLGAQETQYF	TGTGCCAGCAGTTTGGGAGCCCAAGAGACCCAGTACTTC
TRBV9	TRBD1	few	TRBJ2-5	CASSRGQAEETQYF	TGTGCCAGCAGCCGGGGACAGGCGGAGGAGACCCAGTACTTC
TRBV5-8	-	-	TRBJ2-5	CASSLRAPTQYF	TGTGCCAGCAGCTTGAGGGCGCCCACCCAGTACTTC
TRBV24-1	TRBD2	-	TRBJ2-2	CATSVTSGMNTGELFF	TGTGCCACCAGTGTGACTAGCGGGATGAACACCGGGGAGCTGTTTTTT
TRBV12-3/TRBV12-4	-	-	TRBJ2-2	CALGKGTGELFF	TGTGCCCTGGGAAAGGGGACCGGGGAGCTGTTTTTT
TRBV5-5	TRBD2	many	TRBJ2-1	CASSLWGGNNEQFF	TGTGCCAGCAGCTTGTGGGGGGGGAACAATGAGCAGTTCTTC
TRBV27	TRBD2	-	TRBJ2-5	CASRTSGSLKTQYF	TGTGCCAGCAGAACTAGCGGATCGTTAAAGACCCAGTACTTC